What follows are 19 T cell receptor beta chains derived from one specimen sequenced in a study of blood T cell repertoires in COVID-19. TCRdb's copy holds only in-frame clones and misses some; the assay was immunoSEQ multiplex PCR. The table shows a few hundred thousand clones, with just under 90% occurring only once. Sequenced: PBMCs or T cells enriched from blood (not recorded which). These receptors were obtained from a woman aged 45-60 years who had recovered from COVID-19.

This rearrangement joins TRBV7-6 to TRBJ2-1; TRBD2 matches 11 bases. Germline CDR1 is SGHVS and CDR2 is FNYEAQ. CDR3 size: 15 residues. Trimming removed 7 bases from V and 3 bases from J; junction bases left unmatched: 5. Here the CDR3 reads CASNLLAGGYNEQFF. CDR3 coding DNA: TGTGCCAGCAACCTCCTAGCGGGGGGCTACAATGAGCAGTTCTTC.

V and J are TRBV5-1 and TRBJ1-1; 7 bases line up with TRBD1. V lost 3 bases and J lost 5; bases outside the gene matches: 13. CDR3 length: 16 residues. In germline, CDR1 is SGHRS, CDR2 YFSETQ. CDR3 region: CASSSDPGTVATEAFF. The CDR3 region has the DNA TGCGCCAGCAGCTCTGACCCCGGGACAGTGGCGACTGAAGCTTTCTTT.

The chain links TRBV7-6 to TRBJ1-6; D remains ambiguous. From germline, CDR1 is SGHVS and CDR2 FNYEAQ. The CDR3 is 15 amino acids. With 2 bases removed from V and 7 bases from J, the gap between germline ends came to 12 bases. The CDR3 loop is CASSLSTVSNSPLHF. DNA of the CDR3: TGTGCCAGCAGCTTATCCACGGTTTCGAATTCACCCCTCCACTTT.

The genes are TRBV19 and TRBJ1-6; weak D call: TRBD1 (5 bases). The germline CDR1 and CDR2 sequences are LNHDA and SQIVND (reference sequence). The CDR3 covers 13 residues. V dropped 6 bases and J dropped 9 bases, with 12 bases sitting between them. The CDR3 sequence: CASRWGGISPLHF. CDR3 DNA: TGTGCCAGTAGGTGGGGGGGTATTTCACCCCTCCACTTT. The full variable domain, with the rest looked up from reference TRBV19 and TRBJ1-6, is DGGITQSPKYLFRKEGQNVTLSCEQNLNHDAMYWYRQDPGQGLRLIYYSQIVNDFQKGDIAEGYSVSREKKESFPLTVTSAQKNPTAFYLCASRWGGISPLHFGNGTRLTVT.

The chain links TRBV21-1 to TRBJ2-5; TRBD2, the table's D call, was not compared with the DNA. TRBV21-1 is recorded as a pseudogene. This CDR3 has 15 residues. CDR3 amino acids: CASSPQIRDQETQYF. The CDR3 DNA is TGTGCCAGCAGCCCTCAAATCCGGGACCAAGAGACCCAGTACTTC.

In this sample, this clone turned up once. CDR3 region: CATSVPSSGGAEDTQYF. CDR3 coding DNA: TGTGCCACCAGTGTCCCCAGTAGCGGGGGGGCCGAAGATACGCAGTATTTT. The chain joins TRBV24-1 to TRBJ2-3, with 11 positions matching TRBD2. This CDR3 has 17 amino acids. Germline V gene lookup returns CDR1 KGHDR and CDR2 SFDVKD. The trim removed 5 bases at V and 5 bases at J, leaving 11 bases unmatched.

The chain couples TRBV3-1 (or the pseudogene TRBV3-2) to TRBJ1-5; tentative D call: TRBD1 (6 bases). Germline CDR1 LGHDT, CDR2 YNNKEL (reference sequence). The CDR3 length is 12 residues. The ends were cut back, 8 bases at V and 6 bases at J, with 11 bases in the middle. The CDR3 spells CASPGVIQPQHF. The CDR3, as DNA: TGTGCCAGCCCAGGGGTCATTCAGCCCCAGCATTTT.

In its sample, this clone was seen a few times. The CDR3, as DNA: TGCGCCAGCAGCTTTGGAGGGGCTCTGACCGGGGAGCTGTTTTTT. As protein: CASSFGGALTGELFF. The rearrangement uses TRBV5-1 and TRBJ2-2, with D perhaps TRBD2 (6 bases). The germline V gene encodes CDR1 SGHRS and CDR2 YFSETQ. The CDR3 has 15 amino acids. The ends were cut back, 2 bases at V and 5 bases at J, with 13 bases in the middle.

This rearrangement joins TRBV3-1 (or the pseudogene TRBV3-2) to TRBJ1-1; the D is unclear. The CDR3 extends over 15 amino acids. V was shortened by 4 bases and J by 1 base, with 13 bases between the two germline ends. CDR1 and CDR2 (germline): LGHDT, YNNKEL (reference sequence). The CDR3 sequence: CASSLRAGRNTEAFF. The DNA of the CDR3 is TGTGCCAGCAGCCTGCGGGCGGGAAGGAACACTGAAGCTTTCTTT.

The chain is built from TRBV2 and TRBJ1-2; no firm D call. V lost 1 base, J lost 11 bases, and 20 bases lay in between. Germline CDR1 SNHLY, CDR2 FYNNEI. The CDR3 is 15 amino acids. The DNA of the CDR3 is TGTGCCAGCAGTGAAGACCGCGGGAGAACTATGGGGTACACCTTC. As protein: CASSEDRGRTMGYTF.

This sequence joins TRBV7-9 and TRBJ2-3; perhaps TRBD2 as D (6 bases). V lost 7 bases and J lost 1, with 15 bases in between. Germline-derived CDR1 and CDR2 are SEHNR and FQNEAQ (reference sequence). This CDR3 contains 15 residues. The CDR3 DNA is TGTGCCAGCACCCCCCCCTGGGGGGGCACAGATACGCAGTATTTT. This gives the protein CASTPPWGGTDTQYF.

The genes are TRBV5-4 and TRBJ2-5, with a weak D call TRBD2 (5 bases). Germline V gene lookup returns CDR1 SGHNT and CDR2 YYREEE (reference sequence). With 3 bases removed from V and 3 bases from J, the gap between germline ends came to 12 bases. The CDR3 runs 14 residues. The CDR3 sequence: CASSSINGEETQYF. CDR3 nucleotide sequence: TGTGCCAGCAGCTCCATTAACGGGGAAGAGACCCAGTACTTC.

In this sample, this clone turned up a few times. The rearrangement uses TRBV2 and TRBJ1-6, with 10 bases matching TRBD1. Germline CDR1 is SNHLY and CDR2 is FYNNEI. This CDR3 region has 15 residues. Trimming took 1 base from V and 7 from J; bases not matched to a gene: 1. The CDR3 region is CASSEGQGANSPLHF. CDR3 coding DNA: TGTGCCAGCAGTGAAGGACAGGGGGCGAATTCACCCCTCCACTTT.

The rearrangement links TRBV11-3 to TRBJ2-7; the D is unclear. The CDR3 spans 13 residues. Germline CDR1 reads SGHNT; CDR2 reads YENEEA. The V end was cut by 5 bases, the J end by 5 bases, with 13 bases between. The CDR3 loop is CASSTLDDDEQYF. CDR3 bases: TGTGCCAGCAGCACGCTAGACGACGACGAGCAGTACTTC.

The chain links TRBV2 to TRBJ1-1; possible D gene TRBD1, 5 bases. Germline lookup yields CDR1 SNHLY and CDR2 FYNNEI. Trimming took 8 bases from V and 7 from J, leaving 17 bases between them. CDR3 length: 13 amino acids. The CDR3 DNA reads as TGTGCCAGCGAGTCAGCAGGACATGGTGAAGCTTTCTTT. This translates into CASESAGHGEAFF.

The rearrangement links TRBV11-3 to TRBJ2-1; D perhaps matches TRBD2 (7 bases). The germline V and J ends were trimmed by 4 bases and 0 bases, with 10 bases remaining between them. The CDR3 runs to 15 residues. In germline, CDR1 is SGHNT, CDR2 YENEEA. DNA of the CDR3: TGTGCCAGCAGCTCGGGGGGCGTCTCCTACAATGAGCAGTTCTTC. Translation gives CASSSGGVSYNEQFF. Full variable domain (remainder filled in from reference TRBV11-3 and TRBJ2-1): EAGVVQSPRYKIIEKKQPVAFWCNPISGHNTLYWYLQNLGQGPELLIRYENEEAVDDSQLPKDRFSAERLKGVDSTLKIQPAELGDSAVYLCASSSGGVSYNEQFFGPGTRLTVL.

The genes are TRBV20-1 and TRBJ1-2, with D hard to call. V shed 5 bases and J shed 8 bases, with 6 bases lying between them. The CDR3 runs to 9 residues. CDR1 and CDR2 (germline): DFQATT, SNEGSKA (reference sequence). CDR3 residues: CSALEGYTF. The DNA of the CDR3 is TGCAGTGCTCTGGAGGGCTACACCTTC.

This clone showed up just once. This chain joins TRBV27 and TRBJ2-7, with 7 bases aligning to TRBD1. Trimming removed 7 bases from V and 2 bases from J; junction bases left unmatched: 11. This CDR3 has 15 residues. CDR1 MNHEY and CDR2 SMNVEV come from the germline V gene (reference sequence). The CDR3 sequence: CASKYSWDRTYEQYF. CDR3 coding DNA: TGTGCCAGCAAATATTCATGGGACAGAACCTACGAGCAGTACTTC.

This rearrangement joins TRBV7-9 to TRBJ1-1, with D uncertain. The V end was cut by 4 bases, the J end by 1 base, with 7 bases between. Germline CDR1 and CDR2: SEHNR and FQNEAQ (reference sequence). The CDR3 is made up of 13 amino acids. As DNA, the CDR3 is TGTGCCAGCAGCTACAATTCGAACACTGAAGCTTTCTTT. It is translated as CASSYNSNTEAFF.